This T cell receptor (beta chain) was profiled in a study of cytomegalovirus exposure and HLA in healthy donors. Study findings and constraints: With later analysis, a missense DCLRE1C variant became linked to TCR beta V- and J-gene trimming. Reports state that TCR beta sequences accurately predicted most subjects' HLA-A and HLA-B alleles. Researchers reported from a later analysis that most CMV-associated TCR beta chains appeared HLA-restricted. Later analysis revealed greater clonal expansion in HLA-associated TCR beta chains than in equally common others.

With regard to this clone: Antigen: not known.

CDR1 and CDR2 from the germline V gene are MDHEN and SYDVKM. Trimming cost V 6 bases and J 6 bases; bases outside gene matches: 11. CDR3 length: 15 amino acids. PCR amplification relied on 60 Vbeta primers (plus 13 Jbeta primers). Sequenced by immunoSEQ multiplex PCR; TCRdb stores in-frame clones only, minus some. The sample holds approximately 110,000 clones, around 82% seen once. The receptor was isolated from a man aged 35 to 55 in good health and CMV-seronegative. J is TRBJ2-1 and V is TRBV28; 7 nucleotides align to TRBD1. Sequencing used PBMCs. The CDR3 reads CASRLTGDPSNEQFF. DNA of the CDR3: TGTGCCAGCAGACTTACAGGGGACCCCTCCAATGAGCAGTTCTTC.